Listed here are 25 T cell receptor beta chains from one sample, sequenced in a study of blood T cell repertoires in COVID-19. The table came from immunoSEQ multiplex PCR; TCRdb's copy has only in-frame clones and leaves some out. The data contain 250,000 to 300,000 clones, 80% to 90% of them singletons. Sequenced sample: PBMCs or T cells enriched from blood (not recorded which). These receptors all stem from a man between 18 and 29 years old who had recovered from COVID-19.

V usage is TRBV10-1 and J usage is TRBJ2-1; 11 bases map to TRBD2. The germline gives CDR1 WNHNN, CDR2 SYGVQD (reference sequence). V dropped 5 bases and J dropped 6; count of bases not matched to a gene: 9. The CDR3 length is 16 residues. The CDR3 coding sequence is TGCGCCAGCAGTTTTTATCGGACTAGCGGGCTCAATGAGCAGTTCTTC. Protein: CASSFYRTSGLNEQFF.

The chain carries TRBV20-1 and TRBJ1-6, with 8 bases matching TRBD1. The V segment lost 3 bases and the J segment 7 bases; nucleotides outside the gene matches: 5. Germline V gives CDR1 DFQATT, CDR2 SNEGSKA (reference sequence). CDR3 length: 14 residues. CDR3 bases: TGCAGTGCTAGTATCCAGGGGGCAAATTCACCCCTCCACTTT. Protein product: CSASIQGANSPLHF.

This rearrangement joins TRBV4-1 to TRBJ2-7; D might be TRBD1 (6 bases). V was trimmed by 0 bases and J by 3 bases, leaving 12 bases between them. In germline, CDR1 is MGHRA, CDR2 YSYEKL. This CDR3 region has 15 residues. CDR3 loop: CASSQDPGQLYEQYF. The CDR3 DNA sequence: TGCGCCAGCAGCCAAGATCCCGGACAGCTCTACGAGCAGTACTTC.

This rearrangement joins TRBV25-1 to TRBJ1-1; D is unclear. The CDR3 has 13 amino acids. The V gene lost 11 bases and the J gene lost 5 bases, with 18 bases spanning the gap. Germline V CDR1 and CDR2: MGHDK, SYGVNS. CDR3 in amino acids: CAGKDSVGTEAFF. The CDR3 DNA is TGTGCCGGGAAGGACTCCGTGGGGACTGAAGCTTTCTTT. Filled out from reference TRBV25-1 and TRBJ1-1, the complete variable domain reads EADIYQTPRYLVIGTGKKITLECSQTMGHDKMYWYQQDPGMELHLIHYSYGVNSTEKGDLSSESTVSRIRTEHFPLTLESARPSHTSQYLCAGKDSVGTEAFFGQGTRLTVV.

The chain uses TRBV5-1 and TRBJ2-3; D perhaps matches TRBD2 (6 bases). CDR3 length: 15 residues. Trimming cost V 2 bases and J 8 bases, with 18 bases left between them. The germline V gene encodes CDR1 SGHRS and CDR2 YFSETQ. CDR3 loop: CASSLGSGESGTQYF. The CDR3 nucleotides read TGCGCCAGCAGCTTAGGGTCGGGGGAAAGTGGTACGCAGTATTTT.

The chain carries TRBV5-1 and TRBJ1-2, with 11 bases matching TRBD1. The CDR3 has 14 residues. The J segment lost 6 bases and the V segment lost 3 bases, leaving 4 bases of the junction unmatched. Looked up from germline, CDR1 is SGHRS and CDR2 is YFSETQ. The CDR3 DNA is TGCGCCAGCAGCTGGAGGACAGGGGGCGATGGCTACACCTTC. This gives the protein CASSWRTGGDGYTF.

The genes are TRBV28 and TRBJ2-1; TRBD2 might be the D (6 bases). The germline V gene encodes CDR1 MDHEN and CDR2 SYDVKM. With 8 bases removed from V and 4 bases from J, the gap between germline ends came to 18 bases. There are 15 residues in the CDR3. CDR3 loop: CASGPPGEPYNEQFF. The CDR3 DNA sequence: TGTGCCAGCGGTCCCCCGGGGGAACCTTACAATGAGCAGTTCTTC.

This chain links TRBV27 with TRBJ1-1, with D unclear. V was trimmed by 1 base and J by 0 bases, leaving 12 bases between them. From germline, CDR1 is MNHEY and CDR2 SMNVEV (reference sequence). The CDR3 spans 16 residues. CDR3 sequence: CASSLYSPVMNTEAFF. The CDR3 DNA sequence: TGTGCCAGCAGTTTATATAGCCCCGTGATGAACACTGAAGCTTTCTTT.

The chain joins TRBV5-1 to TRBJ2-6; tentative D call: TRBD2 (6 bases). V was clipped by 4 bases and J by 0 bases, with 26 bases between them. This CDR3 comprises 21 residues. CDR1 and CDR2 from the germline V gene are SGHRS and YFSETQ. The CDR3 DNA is TGCGCCAGCAGCACAAACCCCGGACTATTCGGTATGAGCTCTGGGGCCAACGTCCTGACTTTC. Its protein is CASSTNPGLFGMSSGANVLTF.

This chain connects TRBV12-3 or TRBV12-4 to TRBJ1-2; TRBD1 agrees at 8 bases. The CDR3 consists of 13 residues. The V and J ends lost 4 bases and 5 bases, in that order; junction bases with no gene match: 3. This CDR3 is CASSWQGAYGYTF. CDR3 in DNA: TGTGCCAGCAGTTGGCAGGGGGCGTATGGCTACACCTTC.

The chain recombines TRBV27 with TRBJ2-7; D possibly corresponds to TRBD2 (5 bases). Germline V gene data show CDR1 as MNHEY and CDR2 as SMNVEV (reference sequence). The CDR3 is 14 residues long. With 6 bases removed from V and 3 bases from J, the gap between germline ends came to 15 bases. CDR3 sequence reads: CASSRRAFLYEQYF. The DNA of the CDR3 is TGTGCCAGCAGCCGGCGGGCTTTCCTCTACGAGCAGTACTTC.

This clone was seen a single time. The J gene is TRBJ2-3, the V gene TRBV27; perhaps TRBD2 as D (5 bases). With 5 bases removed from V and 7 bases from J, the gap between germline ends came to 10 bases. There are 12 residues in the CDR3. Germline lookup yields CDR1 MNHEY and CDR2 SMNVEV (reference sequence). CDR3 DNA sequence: TGTGCCAGCAGTCCCCCCGGGAATACGCAGTATTTT. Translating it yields CASSPPGNTQYF.

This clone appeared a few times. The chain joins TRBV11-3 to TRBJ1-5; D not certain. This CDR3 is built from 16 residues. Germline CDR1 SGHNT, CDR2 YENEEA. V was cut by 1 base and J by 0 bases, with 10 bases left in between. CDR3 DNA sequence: TGTGCCAGCAGCTTAGCTCGTGCGGATAGCAATCAGCCCCAGCATTTT. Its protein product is CASSLARADSNQPQHF.

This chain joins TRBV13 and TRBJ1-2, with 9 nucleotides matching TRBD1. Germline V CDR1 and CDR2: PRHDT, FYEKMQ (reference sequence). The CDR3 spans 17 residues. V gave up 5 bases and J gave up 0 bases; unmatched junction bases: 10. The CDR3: CASSMPGQGAPNYGYTF. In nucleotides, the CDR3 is TGTGCCAGCAGCATGCCGGGACAGGGAGCTCCTAACTATGGCTACACCTTC.

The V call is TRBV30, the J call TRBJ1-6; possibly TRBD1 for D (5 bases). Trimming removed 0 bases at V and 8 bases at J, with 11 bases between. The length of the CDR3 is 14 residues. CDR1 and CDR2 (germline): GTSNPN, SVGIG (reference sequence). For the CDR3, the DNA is TGTGCCTGGAGTGTCGGACACGCAGATTCACCCCTCCACTTT. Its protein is CAWSVGHADSPLHF.

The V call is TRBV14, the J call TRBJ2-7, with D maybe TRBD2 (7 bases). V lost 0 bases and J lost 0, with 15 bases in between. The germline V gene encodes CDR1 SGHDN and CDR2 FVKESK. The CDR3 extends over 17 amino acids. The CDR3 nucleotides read TGTGCCAGCAGCCAAGACCGGGGGGCTGGATACTCCTACGAGCAGTACTTC. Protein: CASSQDRGAGYSYEQYF.

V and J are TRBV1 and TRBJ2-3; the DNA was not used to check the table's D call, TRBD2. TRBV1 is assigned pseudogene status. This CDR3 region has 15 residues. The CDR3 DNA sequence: TGCACCAGCAGCCAGCGACTAGCGGGAACCGATACGCAGTATTTT. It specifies CTSSQRLAGTDTQYF.

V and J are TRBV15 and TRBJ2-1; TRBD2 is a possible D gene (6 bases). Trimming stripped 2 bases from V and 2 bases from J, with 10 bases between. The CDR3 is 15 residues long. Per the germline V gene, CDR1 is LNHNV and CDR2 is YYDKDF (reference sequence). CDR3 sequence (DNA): TGTGCCACCAGCAGATCGACTAGTACCTACAATGAGCAGTTCTTC. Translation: CATSRSTSTYNEQFF.

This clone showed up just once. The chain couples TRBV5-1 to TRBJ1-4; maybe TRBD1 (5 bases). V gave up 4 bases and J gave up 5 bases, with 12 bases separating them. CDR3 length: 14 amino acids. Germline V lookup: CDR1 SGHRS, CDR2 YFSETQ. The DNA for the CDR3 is TGCGCCAGCAGCCTCGGGACTGAGAATGAAAAACTGTTTTTT. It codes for CASSLGTENEKLFF. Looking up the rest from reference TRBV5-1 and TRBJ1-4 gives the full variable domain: KAGVTQTPRYLIKTRGQQVTLSCSPISGHRSVSWYQQTPGQGLQFLFEYFSETQRNKGNFPGRFSGRQFSNSRSEMNVSTLELGDSALYLCASSLGTENEKLFFGSGTQLSVL.

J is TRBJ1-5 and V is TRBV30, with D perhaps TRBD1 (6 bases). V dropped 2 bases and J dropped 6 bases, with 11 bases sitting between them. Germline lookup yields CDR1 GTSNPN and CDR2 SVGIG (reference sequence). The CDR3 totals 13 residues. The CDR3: CAWSQTGTQPQHF. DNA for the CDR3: TGTGCCTGGAGTCAAACAGGGACTCAGCCCCAGCATTTT.

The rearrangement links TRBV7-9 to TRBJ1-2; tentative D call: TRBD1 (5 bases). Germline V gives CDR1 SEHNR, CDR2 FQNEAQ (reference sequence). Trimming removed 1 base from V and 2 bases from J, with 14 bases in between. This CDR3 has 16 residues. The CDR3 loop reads CASSLESEQANYGYTF. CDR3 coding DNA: TGTGCCAGCAGCTTAGAGTCTGAACAGGCGAACTATGGCTACACCTTC. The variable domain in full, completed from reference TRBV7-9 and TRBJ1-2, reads DTGVSQNPRHKITKRGQNVTFRCDPISEHNRLYWYRQTLGQGPEFLTYFQNEAQLEKSRLLSDRFSAERPKGSFSTLEIQRTEQGDSAMYLCASSLESEQANYGYTFGSGTRLTVV.

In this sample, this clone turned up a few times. CDR3 sequence reads: CASSYTLVGEGSPLHF. For the CDR3, the DNA is TGTGCCAGCAGTTATACCCTTGTCGGGGAGGGATCACCCCTCCACTTT. The gene calls are TRBV6-5 and TRBJ1-6; no definite D call. CDR1 and CDR2 from the germline V gene are MNHEY and SVGAGI. The V end was cut by 3 bases, the J end by 10 bases, with 19 bases between. The CDR3 covers 16 residues.

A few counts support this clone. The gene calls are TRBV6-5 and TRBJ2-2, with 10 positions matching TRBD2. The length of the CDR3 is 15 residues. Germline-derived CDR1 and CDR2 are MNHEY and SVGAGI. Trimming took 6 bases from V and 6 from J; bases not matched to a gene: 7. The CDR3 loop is CASRTLAGEAGELFF. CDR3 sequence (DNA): TGTGCCAGCAGGACCCTAGCGGGAGAGGCCGGGGAGCTGTTTTTT.

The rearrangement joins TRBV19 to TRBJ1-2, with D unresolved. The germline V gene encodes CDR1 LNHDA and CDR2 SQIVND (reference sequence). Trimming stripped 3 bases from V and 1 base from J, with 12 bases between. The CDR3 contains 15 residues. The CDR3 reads CASSITGNLNYGYTF. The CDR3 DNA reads TGTGCCAGTAGTATCACGGGGAATCTTAACTATGGCTACACCTTC.

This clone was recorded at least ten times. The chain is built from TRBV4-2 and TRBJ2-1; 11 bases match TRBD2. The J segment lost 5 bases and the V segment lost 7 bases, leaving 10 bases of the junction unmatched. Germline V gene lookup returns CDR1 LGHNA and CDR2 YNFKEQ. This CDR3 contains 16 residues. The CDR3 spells CASTKLAGEPNNEQFF. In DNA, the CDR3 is TGTGCCAGCACCAAACTAGCGGGAGAGCCAAACAATGAGCAGTTCTTC.